A selection of T cell receptor beta chains follows, all from one sample in a study of cytotoxic CD8 clonotypes in ibrutinib-treated CLL. Generated by immunoSEQ multiplex PCR, the TCRdb table keeps only in-frame clones and is missing some. The sample holds some 150,000 clones; roughly 80% are singletons and the top ten take roughly a quarter. The sequenced sample was PBMCs, obtained after 12 months of ibrutinib treatment. All receptors derive from a human donor with chronic lymphocytic leukemia. CDR3s include the opening cysteine and the closing phenylalanine or tryptophan. A D gene is named only where the DNA matches it firmly. The size of a clone is reported for some rows only, either as once, few or many, or as a class for expanded clones.

d_gene	abundance	v_gene	j_gene	CDR3nt	CDR3aa
NA	NA	TRBV18	TRBJ2-2	TGTGCCAGCTCACCAACGGGGAGCGGGGAGCTGTTTTTT	CASSPTGSGELFF
NA	NA	TRBV4-1	TRBJ2-5	TGCGCCAGCAGCCCTGGTACGAAAGAGACCCAGTACTTC	CASSPGTKETQYF
NA	NA	TRBV11-3	TRBJ2-5	TGTGCCAGCTCCCCGGTAAATTGGGGTCGTGATGAGACCCAGTACTTC	CASSPVNWGRDETQYF
TRBD1	NA	TRBV6-5	TRBJ2-7	TGTGCCGTGAGACAGGGCAGCTCCTACGAGCAGTACTTC	CAVRQGSSYEQYF
NA	NA	TRBV5-8	TRBJ1-1	TGTGCCAGCAGCTTGGCCATCGGGGTGAACACTGAAGCTTTCTTT	CASSLAIGVNTEAFF
NA	NA	TRBV6-1	TRBJ1-5	TGTGCCAGCAGCTACGCGAAGGAGCCCCAGCATTTT	CASSYAKEPQHF
TRBD1	few	TRBV28	TRBJ1-1	TGTGCCAGCAGGACAGGGCCAGGGGAGGCTTTCTTT	CASRTGPGEAFF
NA	NA	TRBV18	TRBJ1-2	TGTGCCAGCTCACCTAGATCTAACTATGGCTACACCTTC	CASSPRSNYGYTF
TRBD1	NA	TRBV5-5	TRBJ1-4	TGTGCCAGCAGCTGGACAGGGGGTGGTGAAAAACTGTTTTTT	CASSWTGGGEKLFF
NA	NA	TRBV30	TRBJ1-3	TGTGCCTGGACCCGGAACACCCAAGGAAACACCATATATTTT	CAWTRNTQGNTIYF
NA	NA	TRBV10-3	TRBJ1-6	TGTGCCATCAGTGGGGGGGGGCTTTCACCCCTCCACTTT	CAISGGGLSPLHF
NA	NA	TRBV27	TRBJ2-2	TGTGCCAGCAGAGTTTTGGGTGCCGGGGAGCTGTTTTTT	CASRVLGAGELFF
NA	NA	TRBV5-1	TRBJ2-5	TGCGCCAGCAGCTTGGACCGGGAGCAAGAGACCCAGTACTTC	CASSLDREQETQYF
NA	NA	TRBV28	TRBJ1-3	TGTGCCAGCAGTATCGAGGGGTCAAACTCTGGAAACACCATATATTTT	CASSIEGSNSGNTIYF
NA	NA	TRBV5-1	TRBJ2-1	TGCGCCAGCGGAGGGGTAGGCTCCTACAATGAGCAGTTCTTC	CASGGVGSYNEQFF
NA	NA	TRBV6-6	TRBJ2-5	TGTGCCAGCAGTTATGGACAGCAAGAGACCCAGTACTTC	CASSYGQQETQYF
NA	once	TRBV5-8	TRBJ2-1	TGTGCCAGCAACCGGGACACAAACAATGAGCAGTTCTTC	CASNRDTNNEQFF
TRBD1	NA	TRBV9	TRBJ2-5	TGTGCCAGCAGCGTCGGACAGGGTAGCGAGACCCAGTACTTC	CASSVGQGSETQYF
TRBD2	NA	TRBV5-1	TRBJ2-3	TGCGCCAGCAGCTTGGGAGCGGGGATCACAGATACGCAGTATTTT	CASSLGAGITDTQYF
TRBD2	NA	TRBV18	TRBJ2-1	TGTGCCAGCTCACGCGGGGGGAGCTCCTACAATGAGCAGTTCTTC	CASSRGGSSYNEQFF
NA	NA	TRBV9	TRBJ2-7	TGTGCCAGCAGCGAGTGGGACACGAGCTCCTACGAGCAGTACTTC	CASSEWDTSSYEQYF
NA	NA	TRBV27	TRBJ1-5	TGTGCCAGCAGTTGGTCTGGGAATGGGAATCAGCCCCAGCATTTT	CASSWSGNGNQPQHF
NA	NA	TRBV28	TRBJ2-1	TGTGCCAGCAGTGGACCCCAGGGAATGCGGCAGTTCTTC	CASSGPQGMRQFF
NA	once	TRBV7-8	TRBJ2-2	TGTGCCAGCAGCTTAGCGGGAGCACCCGTGGACACCGGGGAGCTGTTTTTT	CASSLAGAPVDTGELFF
NA	once	TRBV6-5	TRBJ2-7	TGTGCCAGCAGCACGGCGGCGGGAGAGCAGTACTTC	CASSTAAGEQYF
NA	NA	TRBV7-9	TRBJ1-5	TGTGCCAGCAGCGGCCAGGGGAGCAATCAGCCCCAGCATTTT	CASSGQGSNQPQHF
NA	NA	TRBV5-8	TRBJ1-5	TGTGCCAGCAGCTCGCAGGGGAGCCAGCCCCAGCATTTT	CASSSQGSQPQHF
TRBD1	NA	TRBV11-3	TRBJ1-1	TGTGCCAGCAGTTCCCAGAGGGACAGGGGGATAAACACTGAAGCTTTCTTT	CASSSQRDRGINTEAFF
TRBD1	NA	TRBV5-6	TRBJ2-2	TGTGCCAGCAGCGACGACAGGGGAAACACCGGGGAGCTGTTTTTT	CASSDDRGNTGELFF
NA	NA	TRBV7-8	TRBJ2-6	TGTGCCAGCAGCTTAGCGGAAGCCGGGGCCAACGTCCTGACTTTC	CASSLAEAGANVLTF